Listed below are T cell receptor beta chains from one sample, sequenced in a study of early stage breast cancer tumors. Clones were sequenced by immunoSEQ multiplex PCR, and TCRdb holds only the in-frame ones, with some missing. The sample holds fewer than 90,000 clones, around 85% seen once. The sequenced sample was blood. These receptors were collected from a person between 60 and 70 years old with breast cancer. Both conserved end residues are part of each CDR3. The D gene is left open where the match is weak. Expanded clones are given a class, and other clones once, few, many or no size at all.

D gene,V gene,J gene,clone size,CDR3 DNA,CDR3 protein
-,TRBV29-1,TRBJ2-5,-,TGCAGCGCCCCCCTCATCGGAGAGACCCAGTACTTC,CSAPLIGETQYF
-,TRBV6-1,TRBJ1-5,few,TGTGCCAGCAGTGAGAGGGGACGGGGCCAGCCCCAGCATTTT,CASSERGRGQPQHF
-,TRBV7-8,TRBJ2-2,-,TGTGCCAGCAGCTTTCCGGCGAACACCGGGGAGCTGTTTTTT,CASSFPANTGELFF
-,TRBV7-9,TRBJ1-1,-,TGTGCCAGCAGCTTAGTAGGGATCACTGAAGCTTTCTTT,CASSLVGITEAFF
-,TRBV6-1,TRBJ2-7,-,TGTGCCAGCAGGAGGGACAATTACGAGCAGTACTTC,CASRRDNYEQYF
TRBD2,TRBV6-5,TRBJ2-7,-,TGTGCCAGCAGTTACCGTCCGGGACTAGCGGTCTACGAGCAGTACTTC,CASSYRPGLAVYEQYF
TRBD2,TRBV4-2,TRBJ2-2,-,TGTGCCAGCAGCCAAGTGGCTAGCGGAGGGAACACCGGGGAGCTGTTTTTT,CASSQVASGGNTGELFF
-,TRBV9,TRBJ2-1,-,TGTGCCAGCAGCCCCAGGGACCGGAGCTCCTACAATGAGCAGTTCTTC,CASSPRDRSSYNEQFF
TRBD2,TRBV11-2,TRBJ2-3,-,TGTGCCAGCAGCCCGACTAGCGGGCTCCCCACAGATACGCAGTATTTT,CASSPTSGLPTDTQYF
-,TRBV30,TRBJ1-2,-,TGTGCCTGGAGTGATCGGCGATCCTACTCCGGCTATGGCTACACCTTC,CAWSDRRSYSGYGYTF
-,TRBV4-2,TRBJ2-5,few,TGTGCCAGCAGCCAGGATGGGAAGACCCAGTACTTC,CASSQDGKTQYF
-,TRBV9,TRBJ2-1,-,TGTGCCAGCAGCGTAGCGGGGGTCTCCTACAATGAGCAGTTCTTC,CASSVAGVSYNEQFF
-,TRBV5-1,TRBJ1-5,-,TGCGCCAGCAGTCCCGCAGGGGAGATTCAGCCCCAGCATTTT,CASSPAGEIQPQHF
-,TRBV28,TRBJ1-2,-,TGTGCCAGCAGTTCTGGCAGTTATGGCTACACCTTC,CASSSGSYGYTF
-,TRBV5-7,TRBJ1-2,-,TGTGCCAGCAGCTTATCCGAAGGTTATGGCTACACCTTC,CASSLSEGYGYTF
-,TRBV27,TRBJ2-7,few,TGTGCCAGCGGCCAACAAGGACCTCGCTACGAGCAGTACTTC,CASGQQGPRYEQYF
-,TRBV10-3,TRBJ2-1,-,TGTGCCATCATGGACTCCTACAATGAGCAGTTCTTC,CAIMDSYNEQFF
TRBD2,TRBV27,TRBJ2-2,-,TGTGCCAGCAGTTTCGCGGGAGGGACTGGGGCCGGGGAGCTGTTTTTT,CASSFAGGTGAGELFF
-,TRBV6-5,TRBJ2-7,-,TGTGCCACAGCCCAGGGCCGAGTCTACGAGCAGTACTTC,CATAQGRVYEQYF
TRBD1,TRBV27,TRBJ1-4,-,TGTGCCAGCGCCCTCGGGGGACAGGGAGGCCTTGTGGATGAAAAACTGTTTTTT,CASALGGQGGLVDEKLFF
TRBD1,TRBV5-1,TRBJ1-2,-,TGCGCCAGCAGCTCCGGACAGGGAGGCTATGGCTACACCTTC,CASSSGQGGYGYTF
-,TRBV5-1,TRBJ1-1,-,TGCGCCAGCAGCTTGGGGGGGACGGGGAACACTGAAGCTTTCTTT,CASSLGGTGNTEAFF
-,TRBV11-1,TRBJ2-1,-,TGTGCCAGCAGCTTAGCGCGACTAGGAGCCTACAATGAGCAGTTCTTC,CASSLARLGAYNEQFF
-,TRBV6-6,TRBJ2-3,once,TGTGCCAGCAGACCGTCTAGGCGGAGCACAGATACGCAGTATTTT,CASRPSRRSTDTQYF
-,TRBV20-1,TRBJ1-1,few,TGCAGTGCCAGACATAGCACTGAAGCTTTCTTT,CSARHSTEAFF
-,TRBV2,TRBJ2-5,-,TGTGCCAGCAGCGGAGGGGACGGGGGGACCCAGTACTTC,CASSGGDGGTQYF
TRBD1,TRBV6-4,TRBJ1-1,-,TGTGCCAGCAGGAACCCGACAGGGTTTGGGAATGAAGCTTTCTTT,CASRNPTGFGNEAFF
-,TRBV5-6,TRBJ1-1,-,TGTGCCAGCAGCTGGGGGAGGGGTAACGGGGGCACTGAAGCTTTCTTT,CASSWGRGNGGTEAFF
-,TRBV6-5,TRBJ1-6,-,TGTGCCAGCAGTTCTGGAGATAGCTCCTATAATTCACCCCTCCACTTT,CASSSGDSSYNSPLHF
-,TRBV6-1,TRBJ1-5,-,TGTGCCAGCAGTGAAGCTGGACAGCAAAATCAGCCCCAGCATTTT,CASSEAGQQNQPQHF
TRBD2,TRBV10-3,TRBJ2-3,-,TGTGCCATCAGGAGCACTAGCGGGAGGAGAGATGGTGATACGCAGTATTTT,CAIRSTSGRRDGDTQYF
-,TRBV4-2,TRBJ2-4,-,TGTGCCAGCAGCCAGAAGGCCAGGGAAGGGCCGTTTTGGGACTGGGCCAAAAACATTCAGTACTTC,CASSQKAREGPFWDWAKNIQYF